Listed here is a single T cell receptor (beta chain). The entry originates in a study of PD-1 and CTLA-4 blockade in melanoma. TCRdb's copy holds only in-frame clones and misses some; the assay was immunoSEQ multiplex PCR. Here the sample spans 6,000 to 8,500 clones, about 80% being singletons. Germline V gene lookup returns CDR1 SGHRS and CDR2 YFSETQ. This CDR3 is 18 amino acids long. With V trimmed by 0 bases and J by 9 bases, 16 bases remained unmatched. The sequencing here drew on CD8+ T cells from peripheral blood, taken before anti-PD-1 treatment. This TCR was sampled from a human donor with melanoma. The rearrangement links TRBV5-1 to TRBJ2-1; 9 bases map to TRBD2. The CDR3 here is CASSLVGKAGGTTGEQFF. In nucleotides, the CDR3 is TGCGCCAGCAGCTTGGTGGGGAAGGCGGGAGGGACCACTGGTGAGCAGTTCTTC.